The 30 T cell receptor beta chains reported below all come from one sample, sequenced in a study of CD8 T cells in ankylosing spondylitis. General observations from the study: Characteristic, it appeared, of ankylosing spondylitis blood was a TCR beta motif of seven or eight highly homologous variants.

TCRdb processed the 5' RACE reads anew with MiXCR; each CDR3 protein has one entry. Of roughly 370,000 distinct CDR3 sequences in the sample, 20% to 25% were seen once. For these TCRs, the target antigens are not known. Sequencing was performed on blood, either unsorted or a sorted T cell fraction (not recorded which). These TCRs come from a male donor with ankylosing spondylitis.

The rearrangement links TRBV14 to TRBJ2-1; D not resolved. From germline, CDR1 is SGHDN and CDR2 FVKESK. The CDR3 sequence is 17 residues long. V lost 1 base and J lost 2, with 15 bases in between. The CDR3 coding sequence is TGTGCCAGCAGCCAAGGGGGTCTATTCTCTCCCTACAATGAGCAGTTCTTC. It specifies CASSQGGLFSPYNEQFF.

This clonotype was seen only a few times. CDR3 sequence reads: CASSPPGGLAYNEQFF. In DNA form, the CDR3 reads TGTGCCAGCTCACCACCCGGCGGTCTCGCCTACAATGAGCAGTTCTTC. This chain joins TRBV18 and TRBJ2-1, with no clear D. This CDR3 comprises 16 residues. Germline V gives CDR1 KGHSH, CDR2 LQKENI. Trimming took off 0 bases at V and 2 bases at J, with 11 bases between the two ends. The whole variable domain, filled in from reference TRBV18 and TRBJ2-1, reads NAGVMQNPRHLVRRRGQEARLRCSPMKGHSHVYWYRQLPEEGLKFMVYLQKENIIDESGMPKERFSAEFPKEGPSILRIQQVVRGDSAAYFCASSPPGGLAYNEQFFGPGTRLTVL.

V usage is TRBV7-9 and J usage is TRBJ2-5; TRBD2 aligns across 9 bases. The V and J ends lost 1 base and 7 bases, in that order; junction bases with no gene match: 7. This CDR3 comprises 15 residues. Looked up from germline, CDR1 is SEHNR and CDR2 is FQNEAQ (reference sequence). The DNA for the CDR3 is TGTGCCAGCAGCTTAGGTAGCGGGAGAGGAGGGACCCAGTACTTC. Translation gives CASSLGSGRGGTQYF.

This clonotype has a handful of counts. The J gene is TRBJ2-3, the V gene TRBV7-9, with D perhaps given as TRBD1 or TRBD2 (5 bases each). CDR1 is SEHNR, CDR2 FQNEAQ, per germline (reference sequence). CDR3 length: 14 amino acids. Trimming left V 2 bases short and J 6 bases short, with 12 bases between. The CDR3 nucleotides read TGTGCCAGCAGCTTAAGGGCTGAGGGGGATACGCAGTATTTT. Translated: CASSLRAEGDTQYF. The entire variable domain, with the rest obtained from reference TRBV7-9 and TRBJ2-3, is as follows: DTGVSQNPRHKITKRGQNVTFRCDPISEHNRLYWYRQTLGQGPEFLTYFQNEAQLEKSRLLSDRFSAERPKGSFSTLEIQRTEQGDSAMYLCASSLRAEGDTQYFGPGTRLTVL.

This clonotype was found a few times. V gene TRBV4-2 combines with J gene TRBJ2-1; D gene ambiguous. Germline V gene sequence: CDR1 LGHNA, CDR2 YNFKEQ. V was clipped by 0 bases and J by 6 bases, with 6 bases between them. This CDR3 contains 13 residues. CDR3 loop: CASSQDISNEQFF. The DNA of the CDR3 is TGTGCCAGCAGCCAAGATATTAGCAATGAGCAGTTCTTC.

V and J are TRBV30 and TRBJ2-3; 10 positions agree with TRBD1. Unmatched junction bases numbered 1, after V lost 1 base and J lost 3 bases. The CDR3 consists of 14 residues. Germline V CDR1 and CDR2: GTSNPN, SVGIG (reference sequence). CDR3 in DNA: TGTGCCTGGAGTGCGGGACAGGGGACAGATACGCAGTATTTT. Translation gives CAWSAGQGTDTQYF.

The rearrangement joins TRBV6-1 to TRBJ1-5; TRBD1 agrees at 9 bases. CDR1 is MNHNS and CDR2 is SASEGT in the germline V gene. The CDR3 has 15 amino acids. J lost 5 bases, V lost 6 bases, and 8 bases had no gene match. CDR3 coding DNA: TGTGCCAGCAGCCATGGACAGGGGAGGGATCAGCCCCAGCATTTT. The encoded protein is CASSHGQGRDQPQHF.

The chain carries TRBV20-1 and TRBJ2-6; D gene ambiguous. This CDR3 is 15 amino acids long. The V end lost 5 bases, the J end lost 0 bases, and 11 bases lay between the germline ends. In germline, CDR1 is DFQATT, CDR2 SNEGSKA (reference sequence). The CDR3 loop is CSASTENSGANVLTF. For the CDR3, the DNA is TGCAGTGCTTCGACGGAAAACTCTGGGGCCAACGTCCTGACTTTC.

This clonotype was found a few times. This chain connects TRBV24-1 to TRBJ2-3, with TRBD2 matching 7 bases. With V trimmed by 7 bases and J by 0 bases, 0 bases remained unmatched. The CDR3 length is 13 residues. The germline gives CDR1 KGHDR, CDR2 SFDVKD. The CDR3 loop reads CATRAGSTDTQYF. The CDR3 DNA sequence: TGTGCCACCAGAGCGGGAAGCACAGATACGCAGTATTTT.

V and J are TRBV4-2 and TRBJ2-7; 11 positions agree with TRBD2. Germline values: CDR1 LGHNA, CDR2 YNFKEQ. The CDR3 is 16 residues long. Trimming at V came to 0 bases and at J to 8 bases, leaving 9 bases not matched to a gene. CDR3 sequence: CASSQDITTSGTQQYF. The CDR3 DNA sequence: TGTGCCAGCAGCCAAGATATTACGACTAGCGGGACCCAGCAGTACTTC.

The chain is built from TRBV5-1 and TRBJ2-1; 10 nucleotides align to TRBD2. With 0 bases clipped from V and 9 bases from J, the junction kept 12 bases outside the gene matches. This CDR3 contains 17 residues. Germline loops: CDR1 SGHRS, CDR2 YFSETQ. CDR3 DNA sequence: TGCGCCAGCAGCTTGGGACGGGTCAACCTAGCGGGAGTTGAGCAGTTCTTC. Encoded protein: CASSLGRVNLAGVEQFF.

This clonotype was counted a few times. The J gene is TRBJ2-3, the V gene TRBV18, with D tentatively TRBD1 (6 bases). V was shortened by 0 bases and J by 1 base, with 8 bases between the two germline ends. This CDR3 is 15 amino acids long. Germline CDR1 is KGHSH and CDR2 is LQKENI. The CDR3: CASSPPAGGTDTQYF. As DNA, the CDR3 is TGTGCCAGCTCACCACCGGCAGGGGGCACAGATACGCAGTATTTT.

The chain carries TRBV18 and TRBJ2-1, with 9 bases fitting TRBD1. The junction had 3 bases not matched to a gene; V was cut back by 6 bases and J by 12 bases. Looked up from germline, CDR1 is KGHSH and CDR2 is LQKENI. There are 11 residues in the CDR3. CDR3 sequence (DNA): TGTGCCAGCTCTGTGGGACAGGGGCAGTTCTTC. Its protein product is CASSVGQGQFF.

This rearrangement joins TRBV5-1 to TRBJ2-7, with 8 bases lining up with TRBD2. This CDR3 contains 13 residues. CDR1 is SGHRS and CDR2 is YFSETQ in the germline V gene. V dropped 4 bases and J dropped 7; count of bases not matched to a gene: 7. CDR3 DNA: TGCGCCAGCAGCCCCCAGCGGGAGAGGGAGCAGTACTTC. The encoded protein is CASSPQREREQYF.

This chain links TRBV27 with TRBJ2-7; D not resolved. Germline V gene data show CDR1 as MNHEY and CDR2 as SMNVEV (reference sequence). This CDR3 has 13 residues. Trimming cost V 5 bases and J 4 bases, with 12 bases left between them. CDR3 residues: CASSPLPPYEQYF. In DNA, the CDR3 is TGTGCCAGCAGTCCATTACCCCCATACGAGCAGTACTTC.

The genes are TRBV5-1 and TRBJ1-1; 9 bases agree with TRBD1. The CDR3 length is 15 residues. The germline V gene has CDR1 SGHRS and CDR2 YFSETQ. The trim removed 4 bases at V and 4 bases at J, leaving 8 bases unmatched. The CDR3 protein is CASSIRGQGGTEAFF. CDR3 bases: TGCGCCAGCAGCATACGGGGACAGGGAGGCACTGAAGCTTTCTTT.

The CDR3 nucleotides read TGTGCCAGCAGCTTGGTTGGCAGGGTGTGGTTCTTC. Protein product: CASSLVGRVWFF. The rearrangement uses TRBV5-6 and TRBJ2-1; weak D call: TRBD1 (5 bases). The CDR3 totals 12 residues. V was clipped by 0 bases and J by 15 bases, with 13 bases between them. CDR1 is SGHDT, CDR2 YYEEEE, per germline.

There are a few counts of this clonotype. The genes are TRBV4-1 and TRBJ2-7; D assignment may be TRBD1 or TRBD2 (5 bases each). Germline loops: CDR1 MGHRA, CDR2 YSYEKL. This CDR3 contains 17 residues. The V end was cut by 3 bases, the J end by 2 bases, with 20 bases between. CDR3 coding DNA: TGCGCCAGCAGCCACCCCAAGGCAGGGACGGGTACCTACGAGCAGTACTTC. This sequence encodes CASSHPKAGTGTYEQYF.

This clonotype has a handful of counts. V gene TRBV5-1 combines with J gene TRBJ2-5; 12 bases line up with TRBD2. In germline, CDR1 is SGHRS, CDR2 YFSETQ. The CDR3 has 15 amino acids. Trimming took 0 bases from V and 4 from J; bases not matched to a gene: 1. CDR3 bases: TGCGCCAGCAGCTTGGAACTAGCGGGAGGAGAGACCCAGTACTTC. Translating gives CASSLELAGGETQYF.

The chain recombines TRBV9 with TRBJ2-7; D gene uncertain. The CDR3 spans 17 residues. Germline CDR1 and CDR2: SGDLS and YYNGEE. The germline V and J ends were trimmed by 0 bases and 2 bases, with 18 bases remaining between them. This CDR3 is CASSVGSGVGLPYEQYF. In DNA form, the CDR3 reads TGTGCCAGCAGCGTAGGGTCGGGCGTAGGGTTACCCTACGAGCAGTACTTC.

This clonotype was observed a handful of times. The chain uses TRBV7-9 and TRBJ1-1; D gene uncertain. The CDR3 consists of 14 residues. Germline assignment: CDR1 SEHNR and CDR2 FQNEAQ (reference sequence). Trimming stripped 8 bases from V and 5 bases from J, with 18 bases between. The CDR3 coding sequence is TGTGCCAGCGGACGGGAGAGGAGAGGAACTGAAGCTTTCTTT. It yields the protein CASGRERRGTEAFF.

This clonotype occurred a few times. This chain links TRBV4-2 with TRBJ2-1; D is perhaps TRBD2 (6 bases). There are 17 residues in the CDR3. CDR1 LGHNA and CDR2 YNFKEQ come from the germline V gene. The V gene lost 5 bases and the J gene lost 0 bases, with 17 bases spanning the gap. The CDR3 DNA sequence: TGTGCCAGCAGCGAATCCCCGATAGCGGTCTCCTACAATGAGCAGTTCTTC. Residues: CASSESPIAVSYNEQFF.

The chain joins TRBV28 to TRBJ2-1; 7 bases map to TRBD1. The CDR3 runs to 13 residues. CDR1 and CDR2 from the germline V gene are MDHEN and SYDVKM. J was trimmed by 8 bases and V by 6 bases; bases with no gene match: 7. The CDR3: CASSLDRVDEQFF. DNA for the CDR3: TGTGCCAGCAGCCTTGACAGGGTCGATGAGCAGTTCTTC.

The chain couples TRBV12-3 or TRBV12-4 to TRBJ2-5; D is uncertain. The CDR3 spans 13 residues. Trimming took off 8 bases at V and 1 base at J, with 11 bases between the two ends. The CDR3: CASSFWRQETQYF. CDR3 coding DNA: TGTGCCAGCTCCTTCTGGCGCCAAGAGACCCAGTACTTC.

The chain is built from TRBV20-1 and TRBJ1-6; 10 nucleotides agree with TRBD1. This CDR3 is built from 14 residues. Germline values: CDR1 DFQATT, CDR2 SNEGSKA (reference sequence). The trim removed 4 bases at V and 6 bases at J, leaving 3 bases unmatched. This CDR3 reads CSAIRDRGNSPLHF. The DNA of the CDR3 is TGCAGTGCTATCCGGGACAGGGGTAATTCACCCCTCCACTTT.

This clonotype was counted between two and nine times. J is TRBJ2-7 and V is TRBV6-1; possible D gene TRBD2, 6 bases. This CDR3 spans 13 amino acids. V gave up 8 bases and J gave up 4 bases, with 15 bases separating them. Germline CDR1 is MNHNS and CDR2 is SASEGT. The CDR3 loop is CASGAGGIYEQYF. The DNA for the CDR3 is TGTGCCAGCGGAGCTGGGGGGATTTACGAGCAGTACTTC.

This clonotype was detected a few times. The V call is TRBV7-9, the J call TRBJ2-5; a possible D gene is TRBD2 (6 bases). Germline V gives CDR1 SEHNR, CDR2 FQNEAQ (reference sequence). V lost 1 base and J lost 4, with 16 bases in between. The CDR3 is 16 amino acids. In DNA, the CDR3 is TGTGCCAGCAGCTTAGGTTGGGGCTTCGGGGGAGAGACCCAGTACTTC. It translates to CASSLGWGFGGETQYF.

V is TRBV5-1 and J is TRBJ1-1; D gene unclear. The V gene's germline CDR1 is SGHRS and CDR2 YFSETQ. This CDR3 is 13 amino acids long. The ends were cut back, 6 bases at V and 2 bases at J, with 11 bases in the middle. The chain's CDR3 is CASMYQANTEAFF. The CDR3 DNA sequence: TGCGCCAGCATGTACCAGGCCAACACTGAAGCTTTCTTT. The variable domain in full, completed from reference TRBV5-1 and TRBJ1-1, reads KAGVTQTPRYLIKTRGQQVTLSCSPISGHRSVSWYQQTPGQGLQFLFEYFSETQRNKGNFPGRFSGRQFSNSRSEMNVSTLELGDSALYLCASMYQANTEAFFGQGTRLTVV.

The V and J genes are TRBV7-9 and TRBJ2-5, with D possibly matching TRBD1 (5 bases). The CDR3 runs 16 residues. The V and J ends lost 2 bases and 3 bases respectively, with 16 bases between them. Germline V gene lookup returns CDR1 SEHNR and CDR2 FQNEAQ (reference sequence). CDR3 bases: TGTGCCAGCAGCTTAACGGCGACAGTGATAAAAGAGACCCAGTACTTC. It is translated as CASSLTATVIKETQYF. Drawing the rest from reference TRBV7-9 and TRBJ2-5, the complete variable domain is DTGVSQNPRHKITKRGQNVTFRCDPISEHNRLYWYRQTLGQGPEFLTYFQNEAQLEKSRLLSDRFSAERPKGSFSTLEIQRTEQGDSAMYLCASSLTATVIKETQYFGPGTRLLVL.

The rearrangement joins TRBV20-1 to TRBJ2-3; D gene unclear. Germline V gene data show CDR1 as DFQATT and CDR2 as SNEGSKA (reference sequence). With 8 bases removed from V and 5 bases from J, the gap between germline ends came to 20 bases. The CDR3 spans 14 residues. CDR3 sequence: CSPSPHPDEDTQYF. Written as DNA, the CDR3 is TGCAGTCCCTCCCCACACCCGGATGAAGATACGCAGTATTTT.